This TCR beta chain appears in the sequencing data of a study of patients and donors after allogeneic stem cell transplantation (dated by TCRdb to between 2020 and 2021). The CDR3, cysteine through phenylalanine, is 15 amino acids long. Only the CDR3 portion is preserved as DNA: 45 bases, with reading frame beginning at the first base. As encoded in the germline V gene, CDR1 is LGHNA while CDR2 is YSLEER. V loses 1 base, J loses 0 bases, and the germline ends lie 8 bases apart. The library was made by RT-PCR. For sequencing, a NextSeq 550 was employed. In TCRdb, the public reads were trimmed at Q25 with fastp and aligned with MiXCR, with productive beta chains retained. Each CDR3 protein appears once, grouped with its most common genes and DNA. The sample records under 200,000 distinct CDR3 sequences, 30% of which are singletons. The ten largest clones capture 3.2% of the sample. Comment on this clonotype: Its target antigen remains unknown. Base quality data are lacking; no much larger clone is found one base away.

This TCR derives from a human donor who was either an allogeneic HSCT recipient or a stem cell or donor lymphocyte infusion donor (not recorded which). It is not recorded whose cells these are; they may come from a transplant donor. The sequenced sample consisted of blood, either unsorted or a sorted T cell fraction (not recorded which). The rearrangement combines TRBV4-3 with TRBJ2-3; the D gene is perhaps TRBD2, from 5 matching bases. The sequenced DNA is TGCGCCAGCAGCCAAGCAGCGGTTAGCACAGATACGCAGTATTTT. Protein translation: CASSQAAVSTDTQYF.